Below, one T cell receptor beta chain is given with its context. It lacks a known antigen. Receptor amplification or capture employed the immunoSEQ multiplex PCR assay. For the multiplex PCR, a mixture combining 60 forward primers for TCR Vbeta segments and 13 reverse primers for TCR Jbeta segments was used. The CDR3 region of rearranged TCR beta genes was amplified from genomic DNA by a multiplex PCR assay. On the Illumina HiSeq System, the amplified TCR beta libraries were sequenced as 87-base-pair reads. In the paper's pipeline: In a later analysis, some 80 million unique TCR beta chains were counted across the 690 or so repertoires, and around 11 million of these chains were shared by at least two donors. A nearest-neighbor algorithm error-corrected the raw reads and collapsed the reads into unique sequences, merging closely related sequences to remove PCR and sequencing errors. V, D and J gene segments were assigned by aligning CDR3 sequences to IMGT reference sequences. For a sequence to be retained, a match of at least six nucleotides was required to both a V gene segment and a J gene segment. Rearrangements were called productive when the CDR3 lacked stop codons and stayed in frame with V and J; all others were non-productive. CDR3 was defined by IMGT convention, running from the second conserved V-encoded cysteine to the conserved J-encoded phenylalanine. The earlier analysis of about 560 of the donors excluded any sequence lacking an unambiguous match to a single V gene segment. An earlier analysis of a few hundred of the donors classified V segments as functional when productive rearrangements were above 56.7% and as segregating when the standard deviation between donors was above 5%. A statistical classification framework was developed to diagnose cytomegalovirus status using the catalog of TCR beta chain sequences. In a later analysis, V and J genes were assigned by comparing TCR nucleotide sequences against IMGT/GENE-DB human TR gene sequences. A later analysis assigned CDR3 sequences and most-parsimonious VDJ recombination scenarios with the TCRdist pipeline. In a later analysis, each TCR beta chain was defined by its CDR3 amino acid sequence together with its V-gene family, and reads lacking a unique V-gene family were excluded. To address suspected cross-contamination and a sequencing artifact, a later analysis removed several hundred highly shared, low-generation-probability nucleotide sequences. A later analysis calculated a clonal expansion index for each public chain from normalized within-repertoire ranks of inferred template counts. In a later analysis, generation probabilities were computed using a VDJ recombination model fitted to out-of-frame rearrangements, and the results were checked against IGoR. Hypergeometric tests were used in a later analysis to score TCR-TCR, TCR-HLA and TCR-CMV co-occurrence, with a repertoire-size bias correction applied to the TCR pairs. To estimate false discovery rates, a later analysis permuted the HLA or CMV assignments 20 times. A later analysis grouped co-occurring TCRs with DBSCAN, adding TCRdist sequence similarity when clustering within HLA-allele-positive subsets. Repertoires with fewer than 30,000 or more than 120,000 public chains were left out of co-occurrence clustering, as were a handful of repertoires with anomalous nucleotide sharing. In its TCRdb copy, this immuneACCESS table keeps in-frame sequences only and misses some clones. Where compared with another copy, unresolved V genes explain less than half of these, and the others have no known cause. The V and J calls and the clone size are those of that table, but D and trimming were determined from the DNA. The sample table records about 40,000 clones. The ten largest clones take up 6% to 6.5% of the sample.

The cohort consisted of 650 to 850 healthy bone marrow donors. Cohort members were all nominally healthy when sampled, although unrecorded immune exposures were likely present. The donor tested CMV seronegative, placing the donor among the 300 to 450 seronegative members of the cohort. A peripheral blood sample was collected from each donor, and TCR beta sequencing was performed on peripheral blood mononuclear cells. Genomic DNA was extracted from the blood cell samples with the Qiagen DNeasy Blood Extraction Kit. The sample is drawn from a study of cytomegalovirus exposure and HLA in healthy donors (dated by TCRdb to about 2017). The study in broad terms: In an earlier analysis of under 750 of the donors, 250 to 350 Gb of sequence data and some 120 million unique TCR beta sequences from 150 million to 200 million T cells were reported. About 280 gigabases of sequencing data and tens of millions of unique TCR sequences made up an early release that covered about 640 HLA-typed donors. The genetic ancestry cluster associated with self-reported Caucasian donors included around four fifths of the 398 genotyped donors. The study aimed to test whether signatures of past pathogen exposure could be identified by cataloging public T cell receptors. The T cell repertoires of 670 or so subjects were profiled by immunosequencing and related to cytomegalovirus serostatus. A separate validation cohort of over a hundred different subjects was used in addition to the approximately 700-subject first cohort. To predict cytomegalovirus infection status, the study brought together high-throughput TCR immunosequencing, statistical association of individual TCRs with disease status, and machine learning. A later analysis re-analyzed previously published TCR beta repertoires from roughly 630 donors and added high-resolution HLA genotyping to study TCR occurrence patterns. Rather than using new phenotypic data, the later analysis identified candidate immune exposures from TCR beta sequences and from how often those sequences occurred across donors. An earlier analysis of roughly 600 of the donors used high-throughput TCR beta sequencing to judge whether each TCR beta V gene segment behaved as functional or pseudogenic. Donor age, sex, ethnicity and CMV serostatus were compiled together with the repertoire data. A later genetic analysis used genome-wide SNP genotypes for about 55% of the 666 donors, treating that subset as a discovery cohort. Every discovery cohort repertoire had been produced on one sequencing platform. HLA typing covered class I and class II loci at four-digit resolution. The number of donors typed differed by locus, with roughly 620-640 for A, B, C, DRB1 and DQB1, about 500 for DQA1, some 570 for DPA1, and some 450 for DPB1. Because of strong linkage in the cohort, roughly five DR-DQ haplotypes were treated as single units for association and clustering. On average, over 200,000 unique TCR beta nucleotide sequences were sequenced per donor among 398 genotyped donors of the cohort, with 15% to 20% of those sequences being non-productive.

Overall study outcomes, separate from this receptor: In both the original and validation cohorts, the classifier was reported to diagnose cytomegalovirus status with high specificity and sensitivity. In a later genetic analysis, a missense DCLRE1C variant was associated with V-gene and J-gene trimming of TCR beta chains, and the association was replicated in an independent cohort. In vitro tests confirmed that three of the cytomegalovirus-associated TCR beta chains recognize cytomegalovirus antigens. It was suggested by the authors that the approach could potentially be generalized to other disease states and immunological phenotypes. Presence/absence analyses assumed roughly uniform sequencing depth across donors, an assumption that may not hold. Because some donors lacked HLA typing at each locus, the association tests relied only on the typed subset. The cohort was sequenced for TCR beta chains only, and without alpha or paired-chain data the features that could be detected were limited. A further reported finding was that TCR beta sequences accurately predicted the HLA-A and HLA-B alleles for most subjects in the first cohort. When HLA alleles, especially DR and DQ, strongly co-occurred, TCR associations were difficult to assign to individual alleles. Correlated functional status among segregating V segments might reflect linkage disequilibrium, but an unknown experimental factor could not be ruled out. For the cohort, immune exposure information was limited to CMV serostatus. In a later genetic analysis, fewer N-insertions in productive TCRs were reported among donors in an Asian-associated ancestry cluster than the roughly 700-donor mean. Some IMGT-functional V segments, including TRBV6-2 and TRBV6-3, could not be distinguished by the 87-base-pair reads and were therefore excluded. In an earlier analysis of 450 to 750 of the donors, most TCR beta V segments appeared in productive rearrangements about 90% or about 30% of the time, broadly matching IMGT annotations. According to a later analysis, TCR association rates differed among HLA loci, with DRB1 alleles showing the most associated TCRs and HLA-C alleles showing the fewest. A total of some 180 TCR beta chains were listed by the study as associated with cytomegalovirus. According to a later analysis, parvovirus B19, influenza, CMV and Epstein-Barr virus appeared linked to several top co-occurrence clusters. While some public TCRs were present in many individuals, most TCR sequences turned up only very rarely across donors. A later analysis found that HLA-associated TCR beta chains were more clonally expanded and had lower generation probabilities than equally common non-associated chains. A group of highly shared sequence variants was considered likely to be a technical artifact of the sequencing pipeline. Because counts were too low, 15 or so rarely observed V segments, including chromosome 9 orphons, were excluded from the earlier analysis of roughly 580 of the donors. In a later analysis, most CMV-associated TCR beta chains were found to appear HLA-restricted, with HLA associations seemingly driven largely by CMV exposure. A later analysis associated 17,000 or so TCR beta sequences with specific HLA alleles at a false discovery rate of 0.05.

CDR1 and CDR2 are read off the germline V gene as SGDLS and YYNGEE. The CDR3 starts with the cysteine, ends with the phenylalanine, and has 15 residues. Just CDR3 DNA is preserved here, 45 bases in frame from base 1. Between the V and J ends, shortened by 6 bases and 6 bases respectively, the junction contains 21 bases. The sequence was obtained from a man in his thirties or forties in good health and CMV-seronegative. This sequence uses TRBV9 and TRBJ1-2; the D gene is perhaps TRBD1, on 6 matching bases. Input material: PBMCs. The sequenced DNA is TGTGCCAGCAACCCCCACATTGAGGGGGAACATGGCTACACCTTC. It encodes CASNPHIEGEHGYTF.